This is a list of T cell receptor beta chains from one sample in a study of CXCR3-negative and CXCR3-positive naive CD8 T cells. From its re-call of the 5' RACE reads, TCRdb lists each CDR3 protein once, without DNA. The sample's table shows 70,000 to 100,000 distinct CDR3 sequences. Sequencing was carried out using naive CXCR3- CD8+ T cells from blood. Receptor source: a human donor in good health. Some clones in this sample may be carry-over from other donors' samples. CDR3s include the opening cysteine and the closing phenylalanine or tryptophan.

V gene	CDR3 length	J gene	CDR3 protein
TRBV12-3/TRBV12-4	13	TRBJ1-4	CASRQQGDEKLFF
TRBV7-9	12	TRBJ1-1	CASSPSGQGSFF
TRBV5-1	16	TRBJ1-4	CASSLGVGSTNEKLFF
TRBV6-4	16	TRBJ2-3	CASSDGGSGGSDTQYF
TRBV29-1	16	TRBJ1-1	CSAKGGQSSVNTEAFF
TRBV28	14	TRBJ2-7	CASSFRDWAYEQYF
TRBV18	14	TRBJ2-7	CASSLTGTRHEQYF
TRBV2	19	TRBJ2-5	CASSEAPGNWRGIQETQYF
TRBV29-1	15	TRBJ2-1	CSVEPLAGLYNEQFF
TRBV20-1	14	TRBJ1-1	CSARWGGQDTEAFF
TRBV2	13	TRBJ2-7	CASEIATFYEQYF
TRBV29-1	12	TRBJ1-2	CSVEEGDYGYTF
TRBV6-1	14	TRBJ1-1	CASSEVIGYTEAFF
TRBV12-3/TRBV12-4	14	TRBJ2-1	CASSLAGSDNEQFF
TRBV20-1	14	TRBJ2-7	CSARDPGGSYEQYF
TRBV15	14	TRBJ1-2	CATSSEPGRYGYTF
TRBV20-1	13	TRBJ2-7	CSAQSRLAYEHYF
TRBV25-1	19	TRBJ2-1	CASSELGLAGLKSRNEQFF
TRBV19	17	TRBJ2-7	CASSINPTSGSWYEQYF
TRBV29-1	12	TRBJ2-1	CSAEEVYNEQFF
TRBV9	15	TRBJ2-5	CASSDRDRERETQYF
TRBV6-2/TRBV6-3	14	TRBJ2-7	CASSYLDSPYEQYF
TRBV7-3	16	TRBJ2-7	CASSYRALKIPYEQYF
TRBV29-1	11	TRBJ2-1	CSVPTGDEQFF
TRBV6-6	13	TRBJ2-3	CASSYSETDTQYF
TRBV7-9	12	TRBJ1-1	CASSSPGGEAFF
TRBV29-1	16	TRBJ2-2	CSVEDLMSSGTGELFF
TRBV20-1	15	TRBJ2-2	CSARELLRNTGELFF
TRBV29-1	15	TRBJ2-3	CSAWTSGEKTDTQYF
TRBV29-1	11	TRBJ2-7	CSAGGVYEQYF
TRBV20-1	16	TRBJ1-4	CSARVDSAGLTEKLFF
TRBV6-6	13	TRBJ2-2	CASSTGNSGELFF
TRBV7-9	14	TRBJ2-7	CASSKGQGPYEQYF
TRBV6-5	13	TRBJ2-1	CASSYASYNEQFF
TRBV15	15	TRBJ2-7	CATSREGAFSYEQYF
TRBV6-6	14	TRBJ1-1	CASSHDRVFAEAFF
TRBV29-1	13	TRBJ2-7	CSVVDGASYEQYF
TRBV12-3/TRBV12-4	15	TRBJ2-1	CASSLGLAGRNEQFF
TRBV7-2	16	TRBJ1-6	CASSSPMEEGNSPLHF
TRBV7-2	13	TRBJ2-2	CASSSTAPGELFF
TRBV6-2/TRBV6-3	14	TRBJ2-2	CASTSTGGAGELFF
TRBV7-8	17	TRBJ2-6	CASSPAERGLGANVLTF